This TCR beta chain was profiled in a study of tumor and adjacent non-tumor tissue in lung cancer (dated by TCRdb to 2016 to 2018). For the wider study: Patients with adenocarcinoma (over 11), squamous cell carcinoma (2) and small cell lung cancer (1) were included in the cohort. The study compared bulk TCRbeta repertoires from lung tumor tissue and matched distant non-tumor lung tissue of approximately 15 lung cancer patients. The 15 or so patients were aged roughly 30 to 85 years, included approximately ten men and 5 women, and had TNM stage I to III disease. Over 25 paired specimens, one tumor and one normal lung sample per patient, were profiled by TCRbeta CDR3 sequencing. A total of roughly 120,000,000 productive TCRbeta reads were generated by sequencing, corresponding to an average of roughly 4 million reads per sample. On the study overall, not on this receptor specifically: Neither the sequencing platform nor unique molecular identifiers are mentioned in the methods. A significantly larger cumulative share of the repertoire was made up by the top 100 clones in normal lung than in tumor tissue. Peripheral blood was not sequenced, so blood TCRbeta repertoires were not examined in the lung cancer patients of the study. Only about 14 patients were in the cohort, and the authors stated that larger samples and more detailed clinical data are needed. TCR diversity (inverse Simpson) was significantly higher in tumor than in normal lung tissue (roughly 430 vs 170, P = 0.0075, Mann-Whitney U test). Significantly higher TCR diversity was found in younger patients, and higher tumor TCR diversity was associated with shorter overall and disease-free survival.

Library preparation used multiplex PCR. TCRdb records Illumina HiSeq 2500 as the sequencer. TCRbeta libraries were constructed through three rounds of nested PCR with primers (Table S4) according to protocols adapted from ARM-PCR. PCR products of 200-500 bp were gel-excised and purified with the QIAquick gel extraction kit before sequencing. The authors' pipeline ran thus. Reads were cleaned using Trimmomatic, were merged into complete CDR3 sequences using FLASH, and were assigned to V(D)J germline segments using MiTCR. Clonal diversity was computed as the inverse Simpson's index with VDJtools. Productive reads were defined as in-frame sequences without a premature stop codon. TCRdb applied fastp at Q25 and MiXCR to the public reads, then kept only in-frame beta chains. Merged by CDR3 protein, the rows form single entries marked with the most common genes and DNA. TCRdb's processing, not the authors', yielded these V and J calls. The table for this sample lists about 110,000 distinct CDR3 sequences; 60% to 80% of them were counted only once. Around a third of the sample belongs to the ten largest clones.

Bulk unsorted tissue served as the source for RNA extraction, and RNA quality was assessed using a NanoDrop ND-1000 and an Agilent 2100. All donors had newly diagnosed lung cancer, had not received prior chemotherapy, and were admitted for thoracic surgery in China between August and November 2014. The study excluded patients who had received radiotherapy or chemotherapy before or who had another cancer at the same time. Pieces of surgical tissue measuring 1-2 cm3 were kept in RNAlater solution and stored at -80 degrees C until use. For this clonotype: Its antigen target is currently unknown. A much more abundant neighbour one base away suggests this may be a read error.

In the germline V gene, CDR1 corresponds to LGHNA and CDR2 to YNFKEQ. Counted from cysteine to phenylalanine, this CDR3 has 15 amino acids. Kept here is only the CDR3 DNA, which spans 45 bases and is read in frame from base 1. Material for sequencing was lung tumor tissue. The chain was built from TRBV4-2 and TRBJ2-2, with TRBD1 perhaps the D gene, on 7 matching bases. This clonotype was obtained from a woman aged 55 to 70 with non-small cell lung cancer. The base sequence is TGTGCCAGCGGCGGAGGGGGCGATCGGACCGGGGAGCCGTTTTTT. This translates into CASGGGGDRTGEPFF.